Sequencing of this TCR beta chain was carried out in a study of glioma-infiltrating T cells after dendritic cell vaccination. Study-wide context: Patients had newly diagnosed or recurrent glioblastoma and received dendritic cell vaccines. Dendritic cells derived from monocytes and pulsed with autologous tumor lysate formed the vaccine.

Data came from immunoSEQ multiplex PCR; TCRdb stores just in-frame clones and leaves some out. The sample includes 98,000 or so clones, roughly 80% of them seen just once. V lost 0 bases and J 11 bases, leaving 9 bases between the germline ends. Germline loops: CDR1 SGHDT, CDR2 YYEEEE. The CDR3 covers 11 residues. Study-wide findings and caveats: Longer survival after dendritic cell vaccination followed higher pretreatment TIL content.

In the case of this clone: Antigen: not known.

Time point defined: after dendritic cell vaccination, including at tumor progression/relapse. V and J are TRBV5-6 and TRBJ2-7; D gene ambiguous. The receptor was derived from a human donor with glioblastoma. This material consisted of blood, taken after dendritic cell vaccination. This CDR3 reads CASSLAEEEYF. CDR3 sequence (DNA): TGTGCCAGCAGCTTGGCGGAAGAGGAGTACTTC.